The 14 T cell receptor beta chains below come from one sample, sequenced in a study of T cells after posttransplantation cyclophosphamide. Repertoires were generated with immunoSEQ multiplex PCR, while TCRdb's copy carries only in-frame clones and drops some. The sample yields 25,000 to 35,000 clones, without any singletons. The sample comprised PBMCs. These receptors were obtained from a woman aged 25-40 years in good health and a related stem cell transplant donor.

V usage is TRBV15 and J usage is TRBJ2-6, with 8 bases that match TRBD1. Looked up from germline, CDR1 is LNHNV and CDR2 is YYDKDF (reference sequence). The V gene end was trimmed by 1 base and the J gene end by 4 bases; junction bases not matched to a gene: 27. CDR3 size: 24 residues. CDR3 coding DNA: TGTGCCACCAGCAGAGGACCGGGACAGGTTGATTCGGTCGGTATGGTCGGAGGGGCCAACGTCCTGACTTTC. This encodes CATSRGPGQVDSVGMVGGANVLTF.

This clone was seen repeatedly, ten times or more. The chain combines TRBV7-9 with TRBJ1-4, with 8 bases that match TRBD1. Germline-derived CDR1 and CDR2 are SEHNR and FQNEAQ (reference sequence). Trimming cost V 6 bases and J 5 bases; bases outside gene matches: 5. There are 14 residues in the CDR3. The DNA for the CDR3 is TGTGCCAGCAGACCTACAGGGGGAAATGAAAAACTGTTTTTT. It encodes CASRPTGGNEKLFF.

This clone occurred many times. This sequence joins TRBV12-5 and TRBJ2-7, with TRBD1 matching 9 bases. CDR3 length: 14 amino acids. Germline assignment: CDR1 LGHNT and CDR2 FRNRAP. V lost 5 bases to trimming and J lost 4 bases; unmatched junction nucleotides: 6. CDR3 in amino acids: CASGKGQGRYEQYF. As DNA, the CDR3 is TGTGCTAGTGGTAAAGGACAGGGGCGGTACGAGCAGTACTTC.

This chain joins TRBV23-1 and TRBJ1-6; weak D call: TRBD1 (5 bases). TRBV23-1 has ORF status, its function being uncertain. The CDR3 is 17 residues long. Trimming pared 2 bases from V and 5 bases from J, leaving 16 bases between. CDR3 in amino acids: CASSQMGSGKDNSPLHF. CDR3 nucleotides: TGCGCCAGCAGTCAAATGGGGTCAGGGAAGGATAATTCACCCCTCCACTTT.

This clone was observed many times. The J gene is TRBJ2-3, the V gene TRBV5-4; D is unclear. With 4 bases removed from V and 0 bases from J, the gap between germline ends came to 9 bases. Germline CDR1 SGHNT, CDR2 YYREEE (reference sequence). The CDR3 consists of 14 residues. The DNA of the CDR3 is TGTGCCAGCAGCAGCGAAAGTAGCACAGATACGCAGTATTTT. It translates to CASSSESSTDTQYF.

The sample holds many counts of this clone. This CDR3 is CASSLAQGGFYGYTF. CDR3 DNA: TGTGCCAGCAGCTTAGCGCAGGGGGGATTCTATGGCTACACCTTC. The rearrangement joins TRBV11-2 to TRBJ1-2, with 7 bases lining up with TRBD1. The germline gives CDR1 SGHAT, CDR2 FQNNGV. This CDR3 has 15 residues. Germline trimming cut 1 base from V and 4 bases from J; bases unmatched to any gene: 6.

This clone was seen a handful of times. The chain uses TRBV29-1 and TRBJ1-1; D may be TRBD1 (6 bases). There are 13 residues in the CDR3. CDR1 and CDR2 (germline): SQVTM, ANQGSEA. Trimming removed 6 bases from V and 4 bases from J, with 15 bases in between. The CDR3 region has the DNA TGCAGCGTCTCTAGGGGGGGGACCACTGAAGCTTTCTTT. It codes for CSVSRGGTTEAFF. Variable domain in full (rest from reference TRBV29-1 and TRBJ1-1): SAVISQKPSRDICQRGTSLTIQCQVDSQVTMMFWYRQQPGQSLTLIATANQGSEATYESGFVIDKFPISRPNLTFSTLTVSNMSPEDSSIYLCSVSRGGTTEAFFGQGTRLTVV.

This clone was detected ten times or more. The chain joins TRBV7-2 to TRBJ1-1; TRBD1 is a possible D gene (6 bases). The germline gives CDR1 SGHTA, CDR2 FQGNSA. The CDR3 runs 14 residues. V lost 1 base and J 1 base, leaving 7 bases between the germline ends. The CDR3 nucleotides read TGTGCCAGCAGCTTAGAGACAGGGAACACTGAAGCTTTCTTT. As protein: CASSLETGNTEAFF. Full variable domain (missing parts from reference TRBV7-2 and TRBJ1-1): GAGVSQSPSNKVTEKGKDVELRCDPISGHTALYWYRQSLGQGLEFLIYFQGNSAPDKSGLPSDRFSAERTGGSVSTLTIQRTQQEDSAVYLCASSLETGNTEAFFGQGTRLTVV.

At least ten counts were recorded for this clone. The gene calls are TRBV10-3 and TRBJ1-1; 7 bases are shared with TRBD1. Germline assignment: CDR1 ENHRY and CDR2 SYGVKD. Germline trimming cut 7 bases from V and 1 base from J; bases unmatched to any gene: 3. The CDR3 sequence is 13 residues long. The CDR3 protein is CAIMGQTNTEAFF. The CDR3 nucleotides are TGTGCCATCATGGGACAGACGAACACTGAAGCTTTCTTT.

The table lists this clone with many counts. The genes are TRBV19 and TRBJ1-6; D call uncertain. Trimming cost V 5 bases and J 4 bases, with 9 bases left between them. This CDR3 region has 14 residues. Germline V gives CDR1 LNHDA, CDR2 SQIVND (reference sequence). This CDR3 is CASSAGEYNSPLHF. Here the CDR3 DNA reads TGTGCCAGTAGTGCGGGAGAATATAATTCACCCCTCCACTTT.

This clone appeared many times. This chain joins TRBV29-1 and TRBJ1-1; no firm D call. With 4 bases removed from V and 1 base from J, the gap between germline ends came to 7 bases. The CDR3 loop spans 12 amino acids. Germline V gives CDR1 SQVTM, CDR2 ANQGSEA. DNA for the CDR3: TGCAGCGTTGGATGGCCGAACACTGAAGCTTTCTTT. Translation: CSVGWPNTEAFF.

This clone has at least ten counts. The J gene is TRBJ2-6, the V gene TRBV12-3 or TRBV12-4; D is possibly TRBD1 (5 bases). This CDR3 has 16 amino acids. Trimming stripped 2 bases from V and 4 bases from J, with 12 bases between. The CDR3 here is CASSLQGVWGANVLTF. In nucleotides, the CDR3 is TGTGCCAGCAGTTTACAGGGTGTGTGGGGGGCCAACGTCCTGACTTTC.

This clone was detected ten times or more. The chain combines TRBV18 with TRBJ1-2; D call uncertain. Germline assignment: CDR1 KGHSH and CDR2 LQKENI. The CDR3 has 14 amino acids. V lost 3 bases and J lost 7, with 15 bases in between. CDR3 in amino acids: CASSPMDAATGYTF. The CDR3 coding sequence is TGTGCCAGCTCACCTATGGATGCAGCGACTGGCTACACCTTC.

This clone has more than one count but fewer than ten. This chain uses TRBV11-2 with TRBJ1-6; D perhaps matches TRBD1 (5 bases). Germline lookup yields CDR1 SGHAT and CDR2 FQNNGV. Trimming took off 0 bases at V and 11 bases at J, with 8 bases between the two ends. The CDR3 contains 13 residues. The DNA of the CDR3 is TGTGCCAGCAGCTTAGATCGGGGGGCACCCCTCCACTTT. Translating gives CASSLDRGAPLHF.